This T cell receptor (beta chain) came from a study of spatial heterogeneity in lung cancer. This clonotype showed up many times. TCRdb reprocessed the 5' RACE reads via MiXCR and lists one record per CDR3 protein. The sample records about 38,000 distinct CDR3 sequences, around 7.5% being singletons. Time point specified: sample taken at primary tumor resection. From tumor, nontumor lung or frozen PBMC, whole RNA was taken unsorted for sequencing. The material was PBMCs, obtained at surgery. The source is a male donor with early-stage non-small cell lung cancer.

CDR3 residues: CASSFGPLEAFF. Here the CDR3 DNA reads TGTGCCAGCAGTTTCGGGCCGCTAGAAGCTTTCTTT. The chain links TRBV12-3 or TRBV12-4 to TRBJ1-1, with no clear D. The V and J ends lost 3 bases and 8 bases respectively, with 10 bases between them. This CDR3 spans 12 amino acids.